Below are 25 T cell receptor beta chains sequenced from a single sample in a study of cytomegalovirus exposure and HLA in healthy donors. PCR used 60 Vbeta primers and 13 Jbeta primers. Data came from immunoSEQ multiplex PCR; TCRdb stores just in-frame clones and leaves some out. The profile shows roughly 150,000 clones, roughly 80% of them singletons. Sequenced material: PBMCs. These receptors all stem from a male donor in good health and CMV-seronegative.

This chain uses TRBV6-1 with TRBJ2-7, with TRBD2 matching over 10 bases. Germline CDR1 reads MNHNS; CDR2 reads SASEGT. With V trimmed by 4 bases and J by 4 bases, 4 bases remained unmatched. The CDR3 is 14 amino acids. The chain's CDR3 is CASSALAGRYEQYF. The CDR3 DNA follows: TGTGCCAGCAGTGCACTAGCGGGGCGGTACGAGCAGTACTTC.

CDR3 coding DNA: TGTGCCAGCAGCTTGGCCACAAAGGGGGCTGAAGCTTTCTTT. Protein sequence: CASSLATKGAEAFF. The chain employs TRBV7-8 and TRBJ1-1; maybe TRBD1 (6 bases). V lost 3 bases and J lost 6, with 14 bases in between. The CDR3 covers 14 residues. CDR1 SGHVS and CDR2 FQNEAQ come from the germline V gene.

The chain recombines TRBV9 with TRBJ1-1; 8 bases map to TRBD1. Germline V gene lookup returns CDR1 SGDLS and CDR2 YYNGEE. This CDR3 comprises 15 residues. Unmatched junction bases numbered 6, after V lost 4 bases and J lost 1 base. CDR3 DNA sequence: TGTGCCAGCAGCCCTCGGACAGGGCCGAACACTGAAGCTTTCTTT. Translating it yields CASSPRTGPNTEAFF. The whole variable domain, filled in from reference TRBV9 and TRBJ1-1, reads DSGVTQTPKHLITATGQRVTLRCSPRSGDLSVYWYQQSLDQGLQFLIQYYNGEERAKGNILERFSAQQFPDLHSELNLSSLELGDSALYFCASSPRTGPNTEAFFGQGTRLTVV.

To note about this clone: Its ends do not fully match the called genes, so a read error is possible. The chain couples TRBV28 to TRBJ2-7, with 7 bases lining up with TRBD1. Germline V CDR1 and CDR2: MDHEN, SYDVKM. There are 14 residues in the CDR3. CDR3 bases: TGTGCCAACAGTAGAACCGGGACAGCCTACGAGCAGTACTTC. Protein sequence: CANSRTGTAYEQYF.

This clone turned up a few times. The chain combines TRBV19 with TRBJ1-1, with D possibly TRBD1 on 6 matching bases. CDR1 is LNHDA and CDR2 is SQIVND in the germline V gene (reference sequence). Trimming removed 6 bases from V and 3 bases from J, with 14 bases in between. The CDR3 has 14 residues. This chain's CDR3 is CASSIPGQYTEAFF. CDR3 sequence (DNA): TGTGCCAGTAGCATTCCAGGACAGTACACTGAAGCTTTCTTT. The full variable domain, completed using reference TRBV19 and TRBJ1-1, is DGGITQSPKYLFRKEGQNVTLSCEQNLNHDAMYWYRQDPGQGLRLIYYSQIVNDFQKGDIAEGYSVSREKKESFPLTVTSAQKNPTAFYLCASSIPGQYTEAFFGQGTRLTVV.

The chain links TRBV7-9 to TRBJ2-5, with D possibly matching TRBD1 (6 bases). Germline values: CDR1 SEHNR, CDR2 FQNEAQ (reference sequence). Deletions cut 6 bases from V and 2 bases from J, with 7 bases between. The CDR3 is made up of 12 amino acids. As DNA, the CDR3 is TGTGCCAGCAGACAGGGTCAAGAGACCCAGTACTTC. It specifies CASRQGQETQYF.

The chain uses TRBV6-1 and TRBJ2-2, with 10 bases aligning to TRBD2. V was clipped by 4 bases and J by 0 bases; unmatched bases: 2. The CDR3 loop spans 16 amino acids. Germline-derived CDR1 and CDR2 are MNHNS and SASEGT. DNA for the CDR3: TGTGCCAGCAGTGTCACTAGCGGGGCGAACACCGGGGAGCTGTTTTTT. The encoded protein is CASSVTSGANTGELFF.

The rearrangement uses TRBV7-6 and TRBJ2-1; 12 bases are a match to TRBD2. CDR1 and CDR2 from the germline V gene are SGHVS and FNYEAQ. This CDR3 is built from 17 residues. After removal of 5 bases from V and 8 bases from J, the junction contained 13 bases not matched to a gene. The CDR3 region is CASSQWGSTSGGDEQFF. CDR3 coding DNA: TGTGCCAGCAGCCAATGGGGTTCGACTAGCGGGGGCGATGAGCAGTTCTTC.

The chain has TRBV5-4 and TRBJ2-7; possible D gene TRBD2, 7 bases. V lost 3 bases to trimming and J lost 3 bases, with 16 bases between them. Looked up from germline, CDR1 is SGHNT and CDR2 is YYREEE (reference sequence). This CDR3 has 15 amino acids. Here the CDR3 DNA reads TGTGCCAGCAGCTATGGCCGCGGGGGACACTACGAGCAGTACTTC. Its protein product is CASSYGRGGHYEQYF.

The V and J genes are TRBV9 and TRBJ2-3; no reliable D call. From germline, CDR1 is SGDLS and CDR2 YYNGEE. V lost 0 bases and J lost 0, with 11 bases in between. The CDR3 is 16 amino acids. For the CDR3, the DNA is TGTGCCAGCAGCGTAGCGGGTCTTGCTAGCACAGATACGCAGTATTTT. Amino acid sequence: CASSVAGLASTDTQYF.

The chain uses TRBV28 and TRBJ1-5; D may be TRBD1 (5 bases). V lost 2 bases and J 7 bases, leaving 12 bases between the germline ends. Germline V CDR1 and CDR2: MDHEN, SYDVKM. CDR3 length: 14 amino acids. This chain's CDR3 is CASSLAGPGQPQHF. CDR3 coding DNA: TGTGCCAGCAGTTTAGCGGGACCAGGGCAGCCCCAGCATTTT.

CDR3 DNA: TGTGCCAGCTCACCATCGGGACATTCCGACGAGCAGTACTTC. This translates into CASSPSGHSDEQYF. The genes are TRBV18 and TRBJ2-7; D is perhaps TRBD1 (6 bases). The V and J ends lost 2 bases and 5 bases respectively, with 13 bases between them. The CDR3 sequence is 14 residues long. CDR1 and CDR2 (germline): KGHSH, LQKENI.

This chain links TRBV19 with TRBJ2-7; 7 positions match TRBD1. J gave up 6 bases and V 7 bases, and 12 bases lay outside the gene matches. The CDR3 covers 14 residues. Germline V gene lookup returns CDR1 LNHDA and CDR2 SQIVND (reference sequence). The CDR3 DNA follows: TGTGCCAGTAAGGTCGGGACAGACTTCTCCGAGCAGTACTTC. This encodes CASKVGTDFSEQYF. The variable domain in full, completed from reference TRBV19 and TRBJ2-7, reads DGGITQSPKYLFRKEGQNVTLSCEQNLNHDAMYWYRQDPGQGLRLIYYSQIVNDFQKGDIAEGYSVSREKKESFPLTVTSAQKNPTAFYLCASKVGTDFSEQYFGPGTRLTVT.

The chain links TRBV5-5 to TRBJ2-7, with unresolved D. Trimming removed 4 bases from V and 0 bases from J, with 11 bases in between. Germline V CDR1 and CDR2: SGHKS, YYEKEE (reference sequence). There are 14 residues in the CDR3. The CDR3 bases are TGTGCCAGCAGCCCGTTGCTAAGCTCCTACGAGCAGTACTTC. Protein sequence: CASSPLLSSYEQYF.

The chain combines TRBV5-1 with TRBJ2-5; 10 positions agree with TRBD2. V lost 4 bases to trimming and J lost 0 bases; unmatched junction nucleotides: 12. This CDR3 is built from 18 residues. Per the germline V gene, CDR1 is SGHRS and CDR2 is YFSETQ. The CDR3 DNA reads as TGCGCCAGCAGCCCGGCACAGCGGGAGGGGGGGTACCAAGAGACCCAGTACTTC. Its protein is CASSPAQREGGYQETQYF.

The genes are TRBV10-3 and TRBJ2-2, with 9 bases identical to TRBD2. The CDR3 consists of 16 residues. Unmatched junction bases numbered 12, after V lost 11 bases and J lost 2 bases. Germline CDR1 and CDR2: ENHRY and SYGVKD. CDR3 loop: CAAQTSGGFNTGELFF. In DNA, the CDR3 is TGTGCCGCCCAGACTAGCGGAGGATTCAACACCGGGGAGCTGTTTTTT.

The genes are TRBV29-1 and TRBJ2-2; perhaps TRBD1 as D (6 bases). Between the trimmed V and J ends, which lost 6 bases and 3 bases, there was a span of 17 bases. CDR3 length: 15 amino acids. The V gene's germline CDR1 is SQVTM and CDR2 ANQGSEA. The CDR3 DNA reads as TGCAGCGTCAAGAAGGGGGAGAGAGACACCGGGGAGCTGTTTTTT. Amino acid sequence: CSVKKGERDTGELFF.

V and J are TRBV4-1 and TRBJ2-2; TRBD1 aligns across 8 bases. With V trimmed by 0 bases and J by 6 bases, 15 bases remained unmatched. Looked up from germline, CDR1 is MGHRA and CDR2 is YSYEKL. This CDR3 spans 19 amino acids. CDR3 loop: CASSQEGQGASQLAGELFF. The CDR3 DNA is TGCGCCAGCAGCCAAGAAGGCCAGGGGGCTTCCCAACTCGCCGGGGAGCTGTTTTTT.

There are a few counts of this clone. The chain couples TRBV4-3 to TRBJ2-1, with TRBD1 identical over 9 bases. The CDR3 contains 17 residues. The V segment lost 4 bases and the J segment 6 bases; nucleotides outside the gene matches: 13. Per the germline V gene, CDR1 is LGHNA and CDR2 is YSLEER. The CDR3 protein is CASSRGGQGIMGNEQFF. Written as DNA, the CDR3 is TGCGCCAGCAGCCGCGGGGGACAGGGTATAATGGGCAATGAGCAGTTCTTC.

CDR3 coding DNA: TGTGCCAGCTCACCGGGACTAGCGGGAGACAATGAGCAGTTCTTC. Translation: CASSPGLAGDNEQFF. The J gene is TRBJ2-1, the V gene TRBV18; 14 bases fit TRBD2. V lost 3 bases to trimming and J lost 5 bases; unmatched junction nucleotides: 0. Germline-derived CDR1 and CDR2 are KGHSH and LQKENI. This CDR3 contains 15 residues.

About this clone itself: Other DNA sequences within the sample encode an identical CDR3. The J gene is TRBJ1-1, the V gene TRBV7-2, with TRBD1 matching over 7 bases. The length of the CDR3 is 13 residues. Trimming cost V 5 bases and J 3 bases; bases outside gene matches: 3. Germline values: CDR1 SGHTA, CDR2 FQGNSA. Here the CDR3 DNA reads TGTGCCAGCAGCAACAGGGGCCACACTGAAGCTTTCTTT. Its protein is CASSNRGHTEAFF.

The J gene is TRBJ1-3, the V gene TRBV4-2; 7 positions match TRBD1. V was pared by 1 base and J by 4 bases, with 4 bases of the junction left unmatched. From germline, CDR1 is LGHNA and CDR2 YNFKEQ. The CDR3 length is 15 residues. The CDR3 sequence: CASSQVWTGGNTIYF. CDR3 nucleotides: TGTGCCAGCAGCCAAGTTTGGACAGGAGGAAACACCATATATTTT.

The CDR3 spells CASSLLASGGETQYF. The CDR3 DNA follows: TGTGCCAGCAGCTTATTGGCTAGCGGGGGTGAGACCCAGTACTTC. The genes are TRBV7-9 and TRBJ2-5, with 10 bases matching TRBD2. Germline V CDR1 and CDR2: SEHNR, FQNEAQ (reference sequence). The CDR3 is 15 residues long. The J segment lost 5 bases and the V segment lost 2 bases, leaving 5 bases of the junction unmatched.

The chain employs TRBV4-1 and TRBJ1-2, with D possibly TRBD1 on 5 matching bases. Germline V gives CDR1 MGHRA, CDR2 YSYEKL. V gave up 1 base and J gave up 0 bases, with 9 bases separating them. This CDR3 spans 15 amino acids. The CDR3 sequence is CASSQGQPTNYGYTF. The CDR3 DNA sequence: TGCGCCAGCAGCCAAGGACAGCCCACTAACTATGGCTACACCTTC.

V gene TRBV5-4 combines with J gene TRBJ1-1, with D perhaps TRBD1 (5 bases). From germline, CDR1 is SGHNT and CDR2 YYREEE (reference sequence). CDR3 length: 18 residues. The V gene lost 3 bases and the J gene lost 4 bases, with 25 bases spanning the gap. CDR3 coding DNA: TGTGCCAGCAGCTGGGAACAGGTTGACAGAAGTAGTAGCACTGAAGCTTTCTTT. Translated, it gives CASSWEQVDRSSSTEAFF.